This T cell receptor (beta chain) was documented in a study of B cell selection in AIRE deficiency. Findings of the study overall: Shared Treg sequences had shorter CDR3s, biased toward rearrangements with few non-templated insertions. Healthy donors alone shared about 32% of 3,500 to 4,500 Treg sequences; patients alone 8.5% to 10%.

Sorting defined conventional CD4 T cells as CD4+CD127+. This clone was counted a few times. The target antigen is unknown. Authors' methods: Pooled conventional T cells gave roughly 99,000 patient and some 140,000 donor TCRbeta sequences. Clones were read by immunoSEQ multiplex PCR, and TCRdb kept only the in-frame ones, dropping some. The DNA gave D and trimming, while V, J and clone size come from that table. The sample consists of roughly 25,000 clones, 96% of them appearing once. Germline trimming cut 1 base from V and 1 base from J; bases unmatched to any gene: 4. This CDR3 spans 17 amino acids. Germline CDR1 is MGHRA and CDR2 is YSYEKL.

The TCR originated in a human donor in good health. The chain joins TRBV4-1 to TRBJ2-1, with 10 bases fitting TRBD2. Sequencing was performed on CD4+CD127+ conventional T cells sorted from PBMCs. The CDR3 DNA reads TGCGCCAGCAGCCAAGGGTCTAGCGGGAGTTCCTACAATGAGCAGTTCTTC. Translating it yields CASSQGSSGSSYNEQFF.